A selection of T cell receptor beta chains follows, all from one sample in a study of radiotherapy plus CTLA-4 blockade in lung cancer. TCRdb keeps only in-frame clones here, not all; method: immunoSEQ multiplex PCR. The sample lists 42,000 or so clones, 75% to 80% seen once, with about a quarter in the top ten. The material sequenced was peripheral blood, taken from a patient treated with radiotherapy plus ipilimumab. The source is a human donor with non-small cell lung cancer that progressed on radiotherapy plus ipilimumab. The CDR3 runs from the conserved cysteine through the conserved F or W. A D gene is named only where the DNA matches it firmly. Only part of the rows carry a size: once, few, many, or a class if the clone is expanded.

DNA: TGTGCCAGCAGCTTGCCTTCGACAGGGATAGGTTCTGAAGCTTTCTTT
CDR3: CASSLPSTGIGSEAFF
length: 16
D: TRBD1
J: TRBJ1-1
size: few
V: TRBV5-6

DNA: TGTGCCATCAGTGAGGGAACAGCCAGGGGGTTCGAGCAGTACTTC
CDR3: CAISEGTARGFEQYF
length: 15
D: TRBD1
J: TRBJ2-7
size: NA
V: TRBV10-3

DNA: TGTGCCAGCAGCACCTCCTGGGGAGGGGGGACGAACATTCAGTACTTC
CDR3: CASSTSWGGGTNIQYF
length: 16
D: NA
J: TRBJ2-4
size: NA
V: TRBV9

DNA: TGTGCCAGTAGTAGCCTAGGAGGGGGCCTAACTTACCAAGAGACCCAGTACTTC
CDR3: CASSSLGGGLTYQETQYF
length: 18
D: NA
J: TRBJ2-5
size: once
V: TRBV19

DNA: TGTGCCAGCAGCGTAAGTTGGGGGAGGAATGAGCAGTTCTTC
CDR3: CASSVSWGRNEQFF
length: 14
D: NA
J: TRBJ2-1
size: NA
V: TRBV9

DNA: TGTGCCAGCAGTTTGGTACAGGGAAACGGCTACACCTTC
CDR3: CASSLVQGNGYTF
length: 13
D: NA
J: TRBJ1-2
size: few
V: TRBV28

DNA: TGCAGCGTTGGGGCCGGGGGGTCTAGCGCAGATACGCAGTATTTT
CDR3: CSVGAGGSSADTQYF
length: 15
D: TRBD2
J: TRBJ2-3
size: NA
V: TRBV29-1

DNA: TGTGCCATCAGAGGGGGACTAGCGGGCGTCGCAAGCACAGATACGCAGTATTTT
CDR3: CAIRGGLAGVASTDTQYF
length: 18
D: TRBD2
J: TRBJ2-3
size: NA
V: TRBV10-3

DNA: TGTGCCAGCAGTTACTCGTCAAATAGCTATGGCTACACCTTC
CDR3: CASSYSSNSYGYTF
length: 14
D: NA
J: TRBJ1-2
size: NA
V: TRBV6-5

DNA: TGTGCCAGCAGTTTTTTAGTAGGGGGCAACACTGAAGCTTTCTTT
CDR3: CASSFLVGGNTEAFF
length: 15
D: TRBD1
J: TRBJ1-1
size: NA
V: TRBV6-1

DNA: TGTGCCATCAGTGGCTCAGATTCACCCCTCCACTTT
CDR3: CAISGSDSPLHF
length: 12
D: NA
J: TRBJ1-6
size: NA
V: TRBV10-3

DNA: TGTGCCAGCAGCTTATTGAGAGGAGGGGAGACCCAGTACTTC
CDR3: CASSLLRGGETQYF
length: 14
D: NA
J: TRBJ2-5
size: NA
V: TRBV7-9

DNA: TGCGCCAGCAGCTTGACAGGGGGTTATTCACCCCTCCACTTT
CDR3: CASSLTGGYSPLHF
length: 14
D: TRBD1
J: TRBJ1-6
size: NA
V: TRBV5-1

DNA: TGTGCCAGCAGCTTGGACAGGGCCCCTAGGCCCCTCCACTTT
CDR3: CASSLDRAPRPLHF
length: 14
D: TRBD1
J: TRBJ1-6
size: once
V: TRBV7-2

DNA: TGTGCCAGCAGCGTCGGGACTAGCGGGGGCCTTAGCACAGATACGCAGTATTTT
CDR3: CASSVGTSGGLSTDTQYF
length: 18
D: TRBD2
J: TRBJ2-3
size: NA
V: TRBV9

DNA: TGTGCCAGCAGCCAATCTTGGACAGACCAAGAGACCCAGTACTTC
CDR3: CASSQSWTDQETQYF
length: 15
D: NA
J: TRBJ2-5
size: NA
V: TRBV16

DNA: TGTGCCAGCACCGCCGGGACAGGGCTTAGTGGCTACACCTTC
CDR3: CASTAGTGLSGYTF
length: 14
D: TRBD1
J: TRBJ1-2
size: NA
V: TRBV28

DNA: TGTGCCAGCTCACCCCGGGACAGGGTCGACGAGCAGTACTTC
CDR3: CASSPRDRVDEQYF
length: 14
D: TRBD1
J: TRBJ2-7
size: NA
V: TRBV18

DNA: TGTGCCAGCAGCTCAGGCCTCGGTAACACCGGGGAGCTGTTTTTT
CDR3: CASSSGLGNTGELFF
length: 15
D: NA
J: TRBJ2-2
size: NA
V: TRBV7-2

DNA: TGTGCCAGCAGTGAAGCGGGGCTGGGGCAGCCCCAGCATTTT
CDR3: CASSEAGLGQPQHF
length: 14
D: NA
J: TRBJ1-5
size: NA
V: TRBV25-1

DNA: TGTGCCAGCTCAAACTGGACAGCCTACGAGCAGTACTTC
CDR3: CASSNWTAYEQYF
length: 13
D: NA
J: TRBJ2-7
size: NA
V: TRBV18

DNA: TGTGCCAGCAGCTTAGTTCAGGGGTGGAACTATGGCTACACCTTC
CDR3: CASSLVQGWNYGYTF
length: 15
D: NA
J: TRBJ1-2
size: NA
V: TRBV11-2

DNA: TGTGCCAGCAGCTTAAACAGTATACTCTACGAGCAGTACTTC
CDR3: CASSLNSILYEQYF
length: 14
D: NA
J: TRBJ2-7
size: NA
V: TRBV7-2

DNA: TGTGCCAGTAGTATACAAAGCGACTATGGCTACACCTTC
CDR3: CASSIQSDYGYTF
length: 13
D: NA
J: TRBJ1-2
size: NA
V: TRBV19

DNA: TGCGCCAGCAGCGAGGGACTGGTGAATGAGCAGTTCTTC
CDR3: CASSEGLVNEQFF
length: 13
D: NA
J: TRBJ2-1
size: NA
V: TRBV5-1

DNA: TGCGCCAGCAGCCTCCGGACAGGCAGCTCCTACGAGCAGTACTTC
CDR3: CASSLRTGSSYEQYF
length: 15
D: TRBD1
J: TRBJ2-7
size: NA
V: TRBV23-1

DNA: TGTGCCAGCCAGTCCCAGGGCGGTGAAAAACTGTTTTTT
CDR3: CASQSQGGEKLFF
length: 13
D: NA
J: TRBJ1-4
size: NA
V: TRBV11-2

DNA: TGCGCCAGCAGCCCAGCCGACGGGGGGGGTGAGCAGTTCTTC
CDR3: CASSPADGGGEQFF
length: 14
D: TRBD2
J: TRBJ2-1
size: once
V: TRBV4-1

DNA: TGTGCCAGTAGTATCGACAGGGTGGGTTCACCCCTCCACTTT
CDR3: CASSIDRVGSPLHF
length: 14
D: TRBD1
J: TRBJ1-6
size: NA
V: TRBV19

DNA: TGCGCCAGCAGCCAAGATTCCGGGGGGGCCCCCGCAGATACGCAGTATTTT
CDR3: CASSQDSGGAPADTQYF
length: 17
D: TRBD2
J: TRBJ2-3
size: NA
V: TRBV4-3

DNA: TGTGCCAGCCAAGAATATCCGAGCTCTGGAAACACCATATATTTT
CDR3: CASQEYPSSGNTIYF
length: 15
D: NA
J: TRBJ1-3
size: NA
V: TRBV21-1

DNA: TGCGCCAGCAGTGACCCGGGACTAGGCGAGCAGTACTTC
CDR3: CASSDPGLGEQYF
length: 13
D: TRBD2
J: TRBJ2-7
size: NA
V: TRBV10-2

DNA: TGTGCCAGCAGCCAGACCGCAGGAGGTGGCTACACCTTC
CDR3: CASSQTAGGGYTF
length: 13
D: NA
J: TRBJ1-2
size: NA
V: TRBV7-3

DNA: TGTGCCAGCAGCGTAGCGGCAGGGGAGTTCTACGAGCAGTACTTC
CDR3: CASSVAAGEFYEQYF
length: 15
D: NA
J: TRBJ2-7
size: NA
V: TRBV9

DNA: TGTGCCTCTATCCCCCCGCCCCCCATATATTTT
CDR3: CASIPPPPIYF
length: 11
D: NA
J: TRBJ1-3
size: NA
V: TRBV9

DNA: TGTGCCAGCAGCCCCCGGGGGGGCCTGAACACTGAAGCTTTCTTT
CDR3: CASSPRGGLNTEAFF
length: 15
D: NA
J: TRBJ1-1
size: NA
V: TRBV7-6

DNA: TGTGCCATCAGTGTGGGTACAGGGAACACTGAAGCTTTCTTT
CDR3: CAISVGTGNTEAFF
length: 14
D: NA
J: TRBJ1-1
size: NA
V: TRBV10-3

DNA: TGTGCCAGCAGCTCGCGCGGTTACTATGGCTACACCTTC
CDR3: CASSSRGYYGYTF
length: 13
D: NA
J: TRBJ1-2
size: NA
V: TRBV5-6

DNA: TGTGCCAGCAGCCTGCACGACAGGGTACCCCAAGAGACCCAGTACTTC
CDR3: CASSLHDRVPQETQYF
length: 16
D: TRBD1
J: TRBJ2-5
size: few
V: TRBV4-2

DNA: TGTGCCAGCAGCTTTATCCAGGGAAGTTCCTACGAGCAGTACTTC
CDR3: CASSFIQGSSYEQYF
length: 15
D: NA
J: TRBJ2-7
size: once
V: TRBV7-2

DNA: TGTGCCAGCAGCCCGACAGGGAGCCATCAGCCCCAGCATTTT
CDR3: CASSPTGSHQPQHF
length: 14
D: TRBD1
J: TRBJ1-5
size: few
V: TRBV7-2

DNA: TGCGCCAGCAGATCGGAGGCTAGCGGGGTCATAAATACGCAGTATTTT
CDR3: CASRSEASGVINTQYF
length: 16
D: TRBD2
J: TRBJ2-3
size: NA
V: TRBV5-1

DNA: TGCGCCAGCCGAGAAACAGGGGTATCTGCCACTGAAGCTTTCTTT
CDR3: CASRETGVSATEAFF
length: 15
D: TRBD1
J: TRBJ1-1
size: NA
V: TRBV5-1

DNA: TGTGCCAGCAGTCGACGCGGGGGCCAACCGAGGTTCGAGCAGTACTTC
CDR3: CASSRRGGQPRFEQYF
length: 16
D: NA
J: TRBJ2-7
size: NA
V: TRBV21-1

DNA: TGTGCCAGCAGCTTAACAGGGAACAACTATGGCTACACCTTC
CDR3: CASSLTGNNYGYTF
length: 14
D: NA
J: TRBJ1-2
size: few
V: TRBV7-8

DNA: TGTGCCAGCAGCCTACTAGCGGGGGGGTACGATACGCAGTATTTT
CDR3: CASSLLAGGYDTQYF
length: 15
D: TRBD2
J: TRBJ2-3
size: NA
V: TRBV7-9

DNA: TGTGCCAGCAGCCTTAACACGAACACTGAAGCTTTCTTT
CDR3: CASSLNTNTEAFF
length: 13
D: NA
J: TRBJ1-1
size: NA
V: TRBV9

DNA: TGTGCCAGCAGCTTAATCAGGCGGGGAACAGGTGAGCAGTTCTTC
CDR3: CASSLIRRGTGEQFF
length: 15
D: NA
J: TRBJ2-1
size: NA
V: TRBV7-2

DNA: TGTGCCATCAGTTCTTCCGGGACATTCAACGCCGGGGAGCTGTTTTTT
CDR3: CAISSSGTFNAGELFF
length: 16
D: NA
J: TRBJ2-2
size: once
V: TRBV10-3

DNA: TGTGCCAGCAGTTATGGGCTGGTGAACACTGAAGCTTTCTTT
CDR3: CASSYGLVNTEAFF
length: 14
D: NA
J: TRBJ1-1
size: NA
V: TRBV6-5

DNA: TGTGCCAGCAGTTTATCGGGACGGGCGGGGGGCTCCGCCACCTTC
CDR3: CASSLSGRAGGSATF
length: 15
D: NA
J: TRBJ1-2
size: NA
V: TRBV28

DNA: TGTGCCAGCAGCTTGCCGGGGGGCCCGTCCGAGACCCAGTACTTC
CDR3: CASSLPGGPSETQYF
length: 15
D: NA
J: TRBJ2-5
size: few
V: TRBV7-2

DNA: TGCGCCAGCAGCACGACAGGGACTAATGAAAAACTGTTTTTT
CDR3: CASSTTGTNEKLFF
length: 14
D: TRBD1
J: TRBJ1-4
size: NA
V: TRBV4-1

DNA: TGTGCCAGCAGCTTTTCTCCGGGACAGAATCCGCAAGCTTTCTTT
CDR3: CASSFSPGQNPQAFF
length: 15
D: TRBD1
J: TRBJ1-1
size: NA
V: TRBV5-6

DNA: TGCGCCAGCAGCTTGGACAGTTCAATTACCGGGGAGCTGTTTTTT
CDR3: CASSLDSSITGELFF
length: 15
D: NA
J: TRBJ2-2
size: NA
V: TRBV5-1